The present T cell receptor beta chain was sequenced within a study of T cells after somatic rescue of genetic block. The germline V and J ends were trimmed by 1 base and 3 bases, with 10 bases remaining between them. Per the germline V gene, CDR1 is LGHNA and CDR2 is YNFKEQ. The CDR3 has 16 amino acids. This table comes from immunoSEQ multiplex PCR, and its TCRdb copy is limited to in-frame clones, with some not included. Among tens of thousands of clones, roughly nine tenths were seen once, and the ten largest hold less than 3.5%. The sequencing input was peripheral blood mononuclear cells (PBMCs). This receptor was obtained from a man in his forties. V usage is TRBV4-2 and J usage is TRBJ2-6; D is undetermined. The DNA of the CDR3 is TGTGCCAGCAGCCAAGCGGCGCTAGATGGGGCCAACGTCCTGACTTTC. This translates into CASSQAALDGANVLTF.